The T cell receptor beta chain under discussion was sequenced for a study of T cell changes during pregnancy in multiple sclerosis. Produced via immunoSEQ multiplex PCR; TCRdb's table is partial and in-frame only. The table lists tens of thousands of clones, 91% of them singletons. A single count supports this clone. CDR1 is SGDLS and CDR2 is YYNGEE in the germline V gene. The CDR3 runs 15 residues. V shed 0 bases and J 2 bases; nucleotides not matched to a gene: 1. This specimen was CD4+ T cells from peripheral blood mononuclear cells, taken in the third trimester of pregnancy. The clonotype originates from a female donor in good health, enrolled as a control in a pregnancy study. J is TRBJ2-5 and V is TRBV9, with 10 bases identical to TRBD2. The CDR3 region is CASSVELAGQETQYF. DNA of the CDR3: TGTGCCAGCAGCGTAGAACTAGCGGGGCAAGAGACCCAGTACTTC.